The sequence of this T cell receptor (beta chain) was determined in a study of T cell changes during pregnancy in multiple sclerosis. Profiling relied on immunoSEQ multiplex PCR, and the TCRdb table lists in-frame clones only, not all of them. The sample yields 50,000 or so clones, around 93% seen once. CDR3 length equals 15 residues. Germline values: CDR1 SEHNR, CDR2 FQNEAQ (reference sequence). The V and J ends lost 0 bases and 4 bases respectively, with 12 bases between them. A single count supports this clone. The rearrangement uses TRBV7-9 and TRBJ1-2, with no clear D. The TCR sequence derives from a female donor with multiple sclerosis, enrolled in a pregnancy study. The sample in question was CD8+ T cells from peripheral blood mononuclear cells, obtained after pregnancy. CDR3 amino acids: CASSLAGVLFYGYTF. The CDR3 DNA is TGTGCCAGCAGCTTAGCGGGAGTTCTATTCTATGGCTACACCTTC.